This record covers a single T cell receptor (beta chain). The entry originates in a study of T cell responses to AZD1222 COVID-19 vaccine. Turning to the study itself: Pooling covered second doses at about 4 or about 12 weeks.

Assay: immunoSEQ multiplex PCR; the TCRdb copy retains only in-frame clones and omits some. The table records some 120,000 clones, roughly 90% of them present only once. Germline CDR1 SGHDN, CDR2 FVKESK. The CDR3 runs 18 residues. V lost 1 base, J lost 0 bases, and 9 bases stayed unmatched. Material: peripheral blood, obtained on day 0 of AZD1222 vaccination. The chain carries TRBV14 and TRBJ2-1, with 7 positions matching TRBD2. This TCR was sampled from an adult in good health. The CDR3 here is CASSQVAGWLSSYNEQFF. CDR3 DNA: TGTGCCAGCAGCCAAGTAGCGGGTTGGTTGAGCTCCTACAATGAGCAGTTCTTC. The full variable domain, with the rest looked up from reference TRBV14 and TRBJ2-1, is EAGVTQFPSHSVIEKGQTVTLRCDPISGHDNLYWYRRVMGKEIKFLLHFVKESKQDESGMPNNRFLAERTGGTYSTLKVQPAELEDSGVYFCASSQVAGWLSSYNEQFFGPGTRLTVL.